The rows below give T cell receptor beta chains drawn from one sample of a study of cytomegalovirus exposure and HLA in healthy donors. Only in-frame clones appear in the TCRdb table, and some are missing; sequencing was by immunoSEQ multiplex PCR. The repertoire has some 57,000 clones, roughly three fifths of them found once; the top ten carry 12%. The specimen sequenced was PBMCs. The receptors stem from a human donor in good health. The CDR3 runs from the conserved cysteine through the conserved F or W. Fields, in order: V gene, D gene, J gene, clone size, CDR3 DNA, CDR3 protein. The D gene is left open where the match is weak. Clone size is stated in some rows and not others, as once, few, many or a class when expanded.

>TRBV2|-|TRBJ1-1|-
TGTGCCAGCAGTGAAATGGGTAGGACTCCAAACCCGAACACTGAAGCTTTCTTT
CASSEMGRTPNPNTEAFF
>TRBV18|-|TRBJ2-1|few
TGTGCCAGCTCACCAAGGCCCAGCGGAGGTCACGGATCCAATGAGCAGTTCTTC
CASSPRPSGGHGSNEQFF
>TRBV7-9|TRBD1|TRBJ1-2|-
TGTGCCAGCAGCAGAACCGGGACAGCATCTAACTATGGCTACACCTTC
CASSRTGTASNYGYTF
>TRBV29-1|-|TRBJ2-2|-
TGCAGCGTCTTTGGCGGTTTGAACACCGGGGAGCTGTTTTTT
CSVFGGLNTGELFF
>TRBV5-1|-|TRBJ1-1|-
TGCGCCAGCAGCTTGAGTACGGGTTTGCACAGGGCCGGAGAAGAAGCTTTCTTT
CASSLSTGLHRAGEEAFF
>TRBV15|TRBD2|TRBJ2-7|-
TGTGCCACCAGCAGAGATTTGGGACTAGCGGGCTCCTACGAGCAGTACTTC
CATSRDLGLAGSYEQYF
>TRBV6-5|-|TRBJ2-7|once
TGTGCCAGCAGTTACTCTTTCAGTTCCTACGAGCAGTACTTC
CASSYSFSSYEQYF
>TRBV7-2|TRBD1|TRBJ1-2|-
TGTGCCAGCAGCCCCCCCCTGGGACAGGGGCGCGGAGGCTACACCTTC
CASSPPLGQGRGGYTF
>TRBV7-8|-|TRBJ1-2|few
TGTGCCAGCAGCCTGGCCTACTTACAGAATAACTATGGCTACACCTTC
CASSLAYLQNNYGYTF
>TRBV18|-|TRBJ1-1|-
TGTGCCAGCTCACCACCCGCCAGGGGCGACACTGAAGCTTTCTTT
CASSPPARGDTEAFF
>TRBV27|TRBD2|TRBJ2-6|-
TGTGCCAGCAGTTTACGGACTAGCGGGGGAACTGGGGCCAACGTCCTGACTTTC
CASSLRTSGGTGANVLTF
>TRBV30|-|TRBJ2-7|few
TGTGCCTGGACCCAAAAGGGGCAGGTAGCCGACGAGCAGTACTTC
CAWTQKGQVADEQYF
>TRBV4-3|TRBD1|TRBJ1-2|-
TGCGCCAGCAGCCCTTGGACAGGTTATGGCTACACCTTC
CASSPWTGYGYTF
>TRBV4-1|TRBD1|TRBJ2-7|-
TGCGCCAGCAGCCAAGAGGACAGGACCTCCTACGAGCAGTACTTC
CASSQEDRTSYEQYF
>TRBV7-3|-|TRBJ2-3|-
TGTGCCAGCAGCTCCTCGTCGGGCACAGATACGCAGTATTTT
CASSSSSGTDTQYF
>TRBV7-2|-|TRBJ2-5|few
TGTGCCAGCAGCTTGGACAGTTCCAAAGAGACCCAGTACTTC
CASSLDSSKETQYF
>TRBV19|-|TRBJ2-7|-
TGTGCCAGTAGGGGCGCTCCCTACGAGCAGTACTTC
CASRGAPYEQYF
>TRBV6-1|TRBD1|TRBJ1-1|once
TGTGCCAGCAGAGAAGACAGGGGGCACTCGAACACTGAAGCTTTCTTT
CASREDRGHSNTEAFF
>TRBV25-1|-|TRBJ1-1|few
TGTGCCAGCCGTATCACAGCCAACACTGAAGCTTTCTTT
CASRITANTEAFF
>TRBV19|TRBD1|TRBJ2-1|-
TGTGCCAGTAGTATAGGGGACAGGGCAGTTTATGAGCAGTTCTTC
CASSIGDRAVYEQFF
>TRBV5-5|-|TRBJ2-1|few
TGTGCCAGCAGCTTGGAGGGAAACAGGGACCGGTTCTTC
CASSLEGNRDRFF
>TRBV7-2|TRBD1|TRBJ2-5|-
TGTGCCAGCAGCTTAGGCCAGGGGGCAAGGGAGACCCAGTACTTC
CASSLGQGARETQYF
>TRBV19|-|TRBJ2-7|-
TGTGCCAGTAGCTTTGGGGGCCAAAGCTCCTACGAGCAGTACTTC
CASSFGGQSSYEQYF
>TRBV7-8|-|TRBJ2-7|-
TGTGCCAGCAGCGCGAATACAGCCATTGCCTACGAGCAGTACTTC
CASSANTAIAYEQYF
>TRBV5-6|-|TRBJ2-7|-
TGTGCCAGCAGCCGTGGGGAGTACGAGCAGTACTTC
CASSRGEYEQYF
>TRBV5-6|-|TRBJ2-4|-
TGTGCCAGCAGCAGAAGACAGGCTCGGAACATTCAGTACTTC
CASSRRQARNIQYF
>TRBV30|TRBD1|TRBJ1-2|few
TGTGCCTGGAAGAAGGGTGGTACAGGGGAATTTAGGAGCTACACCTTC
CAWKKGGTGEFRSYTF
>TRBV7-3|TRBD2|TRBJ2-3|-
TGTGCCAGCAGCCCAAAGCCCCTAGCGGGGGCCACAGATACGCAGTATTTT
CASSPKPLAGATDTQYF
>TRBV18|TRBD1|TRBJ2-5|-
TGTGCCAGCTCACCACCCCACAGGGGGCTTGGAGAGACCCAGTACTTC
CASSPPHRGLGETQYF